Listed below are T cell receptor gamma chains from one sample, sequenced in a study of Vδ1+ human thymocytes. TCRdb redid clone calling on the multiplex PCR reads using CATT. The sample has approximately 25,000 gamma-chain clones, 20% seen once. Sequenced material: Vdelta1+ gamma-delta thymocytes from the thymus. The receptor set was obtained from a boy younger than two who had congenital heart surgery. The CDR3 runs from the conserved cysteine through the conserved F or W. Fields, in order: V gene, clone size, J gene, CDR3 protein, CDR3 DNA. Only some rows state a clone size, as once, few, many or a class for expanded clones.

v_call: TRGV3
clone_size: few
j_call: TRGJ1/TRGJ2
cdr3_aa: CATWDKLWKKLF
cdr3_nt: TGTGCCACCTGGGACAAGTTGTGGAAGAAACTCTTT

v_call: TRGV9
clone_size: -
j_call: TRGJ1/TRGJ2
cdr3_aa: CALWEVHDYYKKLF
cdr3_nt: TGTGCCTTGTGGGAGGTGCACGATTATTATAAGAAACTCTTT

v_call: TRGV5
clone_size: few
j_call: TRGJP1
cdr3_aa: CATWVNTTGWFKIF
cdr3_nt: TGTGCCACCTGGGTCAATACCACTGGTTGGTTCAAGATATTT

v_call: TRGV9
clone_size: few
j_call: TRGJP1
cdr3_aa: CALWEDFGWFKIF
cdr3_nt: TGTGCCTTGTGGGAGGATTTTGGTTGGTTCAAGATATTT

v_call: TRGV5
clone_size: -
j_call: TRGJ1/TRGJ2
cdr3_aa: CATWDRPNNYKKLF
cdr3_nt: TGTGCCACCTGGGACAGGCCTAATAATTATAAGAAACTCTTT

v_call: TRGV5
clone_size: few
j_call: TRGJ1/TRGJ2
cdr3_aa: CATWDTHKKLF
cdr3_nt: TGTGCCACCTGGGACACTCATAAGAAACTCTTT

v_call: TRGV4
clone_size: -
j_call: TRGJ1/TRGJ2
cdr3_aa: CATWDGLLYKKLF
cdr3_nt: TGTGCCACCTGGGATGGGCTCCTTTATAAGAAACTCTTT

v_call: TRGV4
clone_size: -
j_call: TRGJ1/TRGJ2
cdr3_aa: CATWDLCYKKLF
cdr3_nt: TGTGCCACCTGGGATTTGTGCTATAAGAAACTCTTT

v_call: TRGV9
clone_size: -
j_call: TRGJ1/TRGJ2
cdr3_aa: CALWEAISNYYKKLF
cdr3_nt: TGTGCCTTGTGGGAGGCGATATCGAATTATTATAAGAAACTCTTT

v_call: TRGV4
clone_size: medium-sized
j_call: TRGJ1/TRGJ2
cdr3_aa: CATWGYYKKLF
cdr3_nt: TGTGCCACCTGGGGCTATTATAAGAAACTCTTT

v_call: TRGV9
clone_size: -
j_call: TRGJ1/TRGJ2
cdr3_aa: CALWEVRYYKKLF
cdr3_nt: TGTGCCTTGTGGGAGGTGAGATATTATAAGAAACTCTTT

v_call: TRGV8
clone_size: -
j_call: TRGJ1/TRGJ2
cdr3_aa: CATWDGPIGYKKLF
cdr3_nt: TGTGCCACCTGGGATGGGCCAATTGGATATAAGAAACTCTTT

v_call: TRGV9
clone_size: few
j_call: TRGJ1/TRGJ2
cdr3_aa: CALWELPWYKKLF
cdr3_nt: TGTGCCTTGTGGGAGCTCCCTTGGTATAAGAAACTCTTT

v_call: TRGV5
clone_size: -
j_call: TRGJ1/TRGJ2
cdr3_aa: CATWDRTLYYKKLF
cdr3_nt: TGTGCCACCTGGGACAGGACCCTTTATTATAAGAAACTCTTT

v_call: TRGV4
clone_size: -
j_call: TRGJ1/TRGJ2
cdr3_aa: CATWDGLYYKKLF
cdr3_nt: TGTGCCACCTGGGATGGGTTGTATTATAAGAAACTCTTT

v_call: TRGV4
clone_size: few
j_call: TRGJ1/TRGJ2
cdr3_aa: CATWDWLYKKLF
cdr3_nt: TGTGCCACCTGGGATTGGCTTTATAAGAAACTCTTT

v_call: TRGV9
clone_size: -
j_call: TRGJ1/TRGJ2
cdr3_aa: CALWEGRYKKLF
cdr3_nt: TGTGCCTTGTGGGAAGGTCGCTATAAGAAACTCTTT

v_call: TRGV9
clone_size: -
j_call: TRGJP1
cdr3_aa: CALWEPQGTGWFKIF
cdr3_nt: TGTGCCTTGTGGGAGCCCCAGGGCACTGGTTGGTTCAAGATATTT

v_call: TRGV5
clone_size: -
j_call: TRGJ1/TRGJ2
cdr3_aa: CATWDIPNKKLF
cdr3_nt: TGTGCCACCTGGGACATACCTAATAAGAAACTCTTT

v_call: TRGV5
clone_size: -
j_call: TRGJ1/TRGJ2
cdr3_aa: CATWDLYKKLF
cdr3_nt: TGTGCCACCTGGGACCTATATAAGAAACTCTTT

v_call: TRGV9
clone_size: -
j_call: TRGJ1/TRGJ2
cdr3_aa: CALWESSNYYKKLF
cdr3_nt: TGTGCCTTGTGGGAGTCTTCAAATTATTATAAGAAACTCTTT

v_call: TRGV2
clone_size: medium-sized
j_call: TRGJ1/TRGJ2
cdr3_aa: CATWDGRGYKKLF
cdr3_nt: TGTGCCACCTGGGACGGGCGGGGTTATAAGAAACTCTTT

v_call: TRGV4
clone_size: -
j_call: TRGJ1/TRGJ2
cdr3_aa: CATWDGTQKLF
cdr3_nt: TGTGCCACCTGGGATGGTACGCAGAAACTCTTT

v_call: TRGV4
clone_size: -
j_call: TRGJ1/TRGJ2
cdr3_aa: CATWDGHDKNYYKKLF
cdr3_nt: TGTGCCACCTGGGATGGCCACGATAAGAATTATTATAAGAAACTCTTT

v_call: TRGV2
clone_size: -
j_call: TRGJ1/TRGJ2
cdr3_aa: CATWDGRQARKLF
cdr3_nt: TGTGCCACCTGGGACGGCCGACAAGCAAGGAAACTCTTT

v_call: TRGV4
clone_size: few
j_call: TRGJ1/TRGJ2
cdr3_aa: CATWEDNKAKKLF
cdr3_nt: TGTGCCACCTGGGAGGACAACAAAGCCAAGAAACTCTTT

v_call: TRGV8
clone_size: -
j_call: TRGJ1/TRGJ2
cdr3_aa: CATWDWRYKKLF
cdr3_nt: TGTGCCACCTGGGATTGGAGGTATAAGAAACTCTTT

v_call: TRGV9
clone_size: -
j_call: TRGJP1
cdr3_aa: CALWEATTGWFKIF
cdr3_nt: TGTGCCTTGTGGGAGGCCACCACTGGTTGGTTCAAGATATTT

v_call: TRGV9
clone_size: -
j_call: TRGJ1/TRGJ2
cdr3_aa: CALWEAPHYYKKLF
cdr3_nt: TGTGCCTTGTGGGAGGCGCCCCATTATTATAAGAAACTCTTT

v_call: TRGV4
clone_size: -
j_call: TRGJ1/TRGJ2
cdr3_aa: CATWDGHGYYKKLF
cdr3_nt: TGTGCCACCTGGGATGGGCATGGTTATTATAAGAAACTCTTT

v_call: TRGV3
clone_size: few
j_call: TRGJ1/TRGJ2
cdr3_aa: CATWDPKKLF
cdr3_nt: TGTGCCACCTGGGACCCTAAGAAACTCTTT

v_call: TRGV9
clone_size: -
j_call: TRGJ1/TRGJ2
cdr3_aa: CALWEAPTGYYKKLF
cdr3_nt: TGTGCCTTGTGGGAGGCCCCTACGGGGTATTATAAGAAACTCTTT

v_call: TRGV3
clone_size: -
j_call: TRGJ1/TRGJ2
cdr3_aa: CATWDRPWYDYKKLF
cdr3_nt: TGTGCCACCTGGGACAGGCCATGGTATGATTATAAGAAACTCTTT